This TCR beta chain was sequenced during a study of blood T cell repertoires in COVID-19. About the study: Some COVID-19 samples were acute and others convalescent; all came from the United States, Italy and Spain. T cells, B-cell-depleted T cells, or PBMCs provided the cDNA or gDNA that served as material.

Per the original data handling: Scientists estimated how many nucleated cells there were by amplifying reference gene primers. Data came from immunoSEQ multiplex PCR; TCRdb stores just in-frame clones and leaves some out. V and J calls and clone size follow that table, whereas D and trimming were derived from the DNA. The sample carries around 250,000 clones, around four fifths recorded once. The V gene end was trimmed by 6 bases and the J gene end by 4 bases; junction bases not matched to a gene: 6. Germline V lookup: CDR1 LNHDA, CDR2 SQIVND (reference sequence). CDR3 length: 14 residues. This chain joins TRBV19 and TRBJ2-3; 8 nucleotides line up with TRBD2. The source material was peripheral blood. The sequence was obtained from an older man with acute or convalescent COVID-19. The CDR3 spells CASRAGGGADTQYF. The CDR3 DNA sequence: TGTGCCAGTAGGGCGGGGGGCGGCGCAGATACGCAGTATTTT.